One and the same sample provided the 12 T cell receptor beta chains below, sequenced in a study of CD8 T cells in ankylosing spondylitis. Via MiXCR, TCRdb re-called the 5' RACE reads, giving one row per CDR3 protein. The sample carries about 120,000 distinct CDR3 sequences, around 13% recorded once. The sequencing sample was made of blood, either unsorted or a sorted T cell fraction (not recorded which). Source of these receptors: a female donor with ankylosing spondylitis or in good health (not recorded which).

CDR3 in amino acids: CAISESNGRGPDTQYF. The CDR3 DNA reads TGTGCCATCAGTGAGTCGAATGGCAGGGGTCCAGATACGCAGTATTTT. V is TRBV10-3 and J is TRBJ2-3; perhaps TRBD1 as D (6 bases). There are 16 residues in the CDR3. CDR1 is ENHRY, CDR2 SYGVKD, per germline. Trimming shortened V by 0 bases and J by 4 bases, and 14 bases separated the two germline ends.

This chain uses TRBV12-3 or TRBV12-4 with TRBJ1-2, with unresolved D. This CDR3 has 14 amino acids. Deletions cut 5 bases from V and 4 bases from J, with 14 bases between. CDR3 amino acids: CASSAAPEGYGYTF. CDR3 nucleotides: TGTGCCAGCAGTGCCGCCCCGGAGGGCTATGGCTACACCTTC.

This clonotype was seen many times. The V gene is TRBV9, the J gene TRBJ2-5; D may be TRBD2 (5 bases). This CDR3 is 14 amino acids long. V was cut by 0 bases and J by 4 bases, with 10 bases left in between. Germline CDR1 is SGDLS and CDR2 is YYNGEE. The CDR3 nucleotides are TGTGCCAGCAGCGTAGCCTCACTAGGAGAGACCCAGTACTTC. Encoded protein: CASSVASLGETQYF.

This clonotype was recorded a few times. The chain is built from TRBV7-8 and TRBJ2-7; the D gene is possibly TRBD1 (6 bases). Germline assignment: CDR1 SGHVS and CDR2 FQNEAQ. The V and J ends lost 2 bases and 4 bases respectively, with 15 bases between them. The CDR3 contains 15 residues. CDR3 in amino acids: CASSLFQGSAYEQYF. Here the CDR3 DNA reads TGTGCCAGCAGCTTATTCCAGGGGAGCGCTTACGAGCAGTACTTC.

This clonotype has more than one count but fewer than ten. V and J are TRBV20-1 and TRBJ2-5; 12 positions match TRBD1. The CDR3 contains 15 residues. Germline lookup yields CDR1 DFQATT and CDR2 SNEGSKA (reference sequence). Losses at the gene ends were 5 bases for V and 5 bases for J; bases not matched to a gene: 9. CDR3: CSAGTGGSGTETQYF. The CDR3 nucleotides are TGCAGTGCTGGGACAGGGGGCTCCGGGACGGAGACCCAGTACTTC.

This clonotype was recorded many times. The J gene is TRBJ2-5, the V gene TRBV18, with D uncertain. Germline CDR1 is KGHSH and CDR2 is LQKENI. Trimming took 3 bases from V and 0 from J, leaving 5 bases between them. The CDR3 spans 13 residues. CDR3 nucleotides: TGTGCCAGCTCACCGGGGAACCAAGAGACCCAGTACTTC. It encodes CASSPGNQETQYF.

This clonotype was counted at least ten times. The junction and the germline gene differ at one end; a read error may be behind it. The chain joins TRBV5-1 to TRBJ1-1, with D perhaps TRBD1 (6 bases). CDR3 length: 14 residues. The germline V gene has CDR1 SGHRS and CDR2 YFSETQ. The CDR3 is CASSLDPATRGASF. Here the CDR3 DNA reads TGCGCCAGCAGCTTGGATCCAGCGACGAGGGGGGCCTCCTTT.

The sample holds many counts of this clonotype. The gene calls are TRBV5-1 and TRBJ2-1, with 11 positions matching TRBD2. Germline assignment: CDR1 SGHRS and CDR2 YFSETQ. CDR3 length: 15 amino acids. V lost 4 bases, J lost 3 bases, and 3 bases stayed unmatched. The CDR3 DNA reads TGCGCCAGCAGCCCTCTAGCGGGGGGCTACAATGAGCAGTTCTTC. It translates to CASSPLAGGYNEQFF.

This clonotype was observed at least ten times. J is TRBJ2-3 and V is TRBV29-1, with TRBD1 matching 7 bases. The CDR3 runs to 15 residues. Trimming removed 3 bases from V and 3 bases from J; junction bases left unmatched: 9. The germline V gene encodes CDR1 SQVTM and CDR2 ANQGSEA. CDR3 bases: TGCAGCGTTGATGGTAGGGGGCTAGGGACAGATACGCAGTATTTT. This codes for CSVDGRGLGTDTQYF.

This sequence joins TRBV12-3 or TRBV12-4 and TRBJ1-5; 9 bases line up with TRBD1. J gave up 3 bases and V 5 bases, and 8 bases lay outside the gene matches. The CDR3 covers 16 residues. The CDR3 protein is CASSEGQGIHNQPQHF. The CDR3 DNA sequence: TGTGCCAGCAGTGAAGGACAGGGGATACACAATCAGCCCCAGCATTTT.

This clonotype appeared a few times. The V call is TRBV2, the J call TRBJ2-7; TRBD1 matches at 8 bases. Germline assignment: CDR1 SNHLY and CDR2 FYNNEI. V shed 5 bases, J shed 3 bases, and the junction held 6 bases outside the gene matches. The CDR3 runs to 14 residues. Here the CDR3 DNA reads TGTGCCAGCAGTTCGGACAGGGCCCTCTACGAGCAGTACTTC. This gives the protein CASSSDRALYEQYF.

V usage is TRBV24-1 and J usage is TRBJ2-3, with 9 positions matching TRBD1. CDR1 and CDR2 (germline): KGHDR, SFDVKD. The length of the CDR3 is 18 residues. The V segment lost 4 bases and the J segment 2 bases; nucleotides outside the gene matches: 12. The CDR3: CATSDPGPGQGNTDTQYF. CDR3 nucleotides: TGTGCCACCAGTGACCCTGGCCCGGGACAGGGCAACACAGATACGCAGTATTTT.